This T cell receptor beta chain derives from a study of graft-versus-host responses after intestinal transplantation. Study results and caveats: Recipient marrow contained GvH clones, some of which appeared first in ileum or blood.

The CDR3 contains 15 residues. V shed 6 bases, J shed 6 bases, and the junction held 12 bases outside the gene matches. Germline V gene lookup returns CDR1 MNHEY and CDR2 SMNVEV (reference sequence). As regards this clone: Its specificity is not known.

Produced via immunoSEQ multiplex PCR; TCRdb's table is partial and in-frame only. The table lists about 91,000 clones, more than 85% of them singletons. The clonotype was recovered from a human donor who was the organ donor for an intestinal transplant. The input for sequencing was unstimulated CD4+ T cells sorted from spleen or lymph node cells, taken before transplant. The chain is built from TRBV27 and TRBJ1-2, with TRBD1 matching over 8 bases. In nucleotides, the CDR3 is TGTGCCAGCAGCCCACGACTGACAGGGGTGGATGGCTACACCTTC. Its translation is CASSPRLTGVDGYTF.